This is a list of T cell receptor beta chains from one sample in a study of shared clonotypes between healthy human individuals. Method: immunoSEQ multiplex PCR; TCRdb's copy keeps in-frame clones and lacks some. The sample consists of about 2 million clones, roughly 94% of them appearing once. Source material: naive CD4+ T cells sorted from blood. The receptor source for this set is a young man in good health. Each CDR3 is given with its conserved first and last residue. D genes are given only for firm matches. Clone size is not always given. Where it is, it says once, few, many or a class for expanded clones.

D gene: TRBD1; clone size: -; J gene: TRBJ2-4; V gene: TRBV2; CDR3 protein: CASSRTGGVAKNIQYF; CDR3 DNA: TGTGCCAGCAGCCGGACAGGGGGGGTAGCCAAAAACATTCAGTACTTC
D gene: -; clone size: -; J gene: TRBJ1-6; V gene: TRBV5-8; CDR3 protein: CASSLLWDSPLHF; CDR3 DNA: TGTGCCAGCAGCTTGTTGTGGGATTCACCCCTCCACTTT
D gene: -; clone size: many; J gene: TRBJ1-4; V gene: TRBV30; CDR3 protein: CAWSRGAGEKLFF; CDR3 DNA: TGTGCCTGGAGTAGAGGAGCGGGGGAAAAACTGTTTTTT
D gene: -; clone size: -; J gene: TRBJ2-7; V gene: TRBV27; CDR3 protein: CASSFAESSYEQYF; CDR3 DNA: TGTGCCAGCAGTTTTGCCGAGAGCTCCTACGAGCAGTACTTC
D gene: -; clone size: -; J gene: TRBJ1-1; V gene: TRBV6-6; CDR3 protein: CASSYSTEAFF; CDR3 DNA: TGTGCCAGCAGTTACTCGACTGAAGCTTTCTTT
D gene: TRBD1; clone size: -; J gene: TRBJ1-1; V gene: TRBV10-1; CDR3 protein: CASSGRGQGDTEAFF; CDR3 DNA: TGCGCCAGCAGTGGGCGGGGGCAGGGGGACACTGAAGCTTTCTTT
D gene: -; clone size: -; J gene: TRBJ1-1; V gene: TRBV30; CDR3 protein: CAWSPLQGRNTEAFF; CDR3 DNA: TGTGCCTGGAGTCCTTTACAGGGCCGGAACACTGAAGCTTTCTTT
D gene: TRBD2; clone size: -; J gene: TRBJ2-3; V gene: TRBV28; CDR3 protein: CASSPTGRGPDTQYF; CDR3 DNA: TGTGCCAGCAGTCCTACTGGGAGGGGCCCCGATACGCAGTATTTT
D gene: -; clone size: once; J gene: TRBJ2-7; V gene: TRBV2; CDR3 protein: CASFLLGSYEQYF; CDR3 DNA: TGTGCCAGCTTTTTACTGGGCTCCTACGAGCAGTACTTC
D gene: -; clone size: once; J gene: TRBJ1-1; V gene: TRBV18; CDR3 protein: CASSPAGNPTEAFF; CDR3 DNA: TGTGCCAGCTCACCGGCAGGGAACCCCACTGAAGCTTTCTTT
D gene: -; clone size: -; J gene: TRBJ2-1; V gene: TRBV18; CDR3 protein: CASSPQGGEQFF; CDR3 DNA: TGTGCCAGCTCACCACAGGGAGGTGAGCAGTTCTTC
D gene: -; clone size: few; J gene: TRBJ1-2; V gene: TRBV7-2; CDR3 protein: CASSLRGNYGYTF; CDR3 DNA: TGTGCCAGCAGCCTGAGGGGGAACTATGGCTACACCTTC
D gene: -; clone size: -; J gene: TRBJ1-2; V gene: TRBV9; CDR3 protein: CASSVAPGPSNYGYTF; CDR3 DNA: TGTGCCAGCAGCGTAGCTCCGGGCCCTTCTAACTATGGCTACACCTTC
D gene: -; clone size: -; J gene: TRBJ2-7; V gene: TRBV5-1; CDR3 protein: CASSPGTATYEQYF; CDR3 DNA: TGCGCCAGCAGCCCAGGGACTGCGACCTACGAGCAGTACTTC
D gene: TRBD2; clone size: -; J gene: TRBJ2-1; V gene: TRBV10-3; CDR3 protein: CAISNPGLVSNEQFF; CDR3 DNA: TGTGCCATCAGTAACCCGGGACTAGTATCCAATGAGCAGTTCTTC
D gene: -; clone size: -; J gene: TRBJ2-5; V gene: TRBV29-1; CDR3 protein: CSASKGGETQYF; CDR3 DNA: TGCAGCGCTTCAAAGGGCGGAGAGACCCAGTACTTC
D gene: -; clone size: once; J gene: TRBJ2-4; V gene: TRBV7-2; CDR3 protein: CASSLGLAKNIQYF; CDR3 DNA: TGTGCCAGCAGCTTGGGGTTGGCCAAAAACATTCAGTACTTC
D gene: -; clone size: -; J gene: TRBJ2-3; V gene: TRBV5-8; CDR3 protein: CASIPRGADTQYF; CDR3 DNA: TGTGCCAGCATTCCTCGAGGAGCAGATACGCAGTATTTT
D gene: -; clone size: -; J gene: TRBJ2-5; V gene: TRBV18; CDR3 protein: CASSPVGTGMTQETQYF; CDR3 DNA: TGTGCCAGCTCACCGGTAGGAACAGGGATGACACAAGAGACCCAGTACTTC
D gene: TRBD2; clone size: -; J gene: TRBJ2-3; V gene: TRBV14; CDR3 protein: CASSHLLGRGNTDTQYF; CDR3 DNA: TGTGCCAGCAGCCACCTCCTAGGGCGGGGGAACACAGATACGCAGTATTTT
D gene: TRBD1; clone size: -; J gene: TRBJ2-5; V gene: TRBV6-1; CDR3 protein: CASRTGTGGETQYF; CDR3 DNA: TGTGCCAGCAGGACCGGGACAGGAGGAGAGACCCAGTACTTC
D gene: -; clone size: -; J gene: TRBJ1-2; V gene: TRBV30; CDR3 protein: CAWSLSGSLYTF; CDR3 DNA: TGTGCCTGGAGTTTATCGGGAAGCCTCTACACCTTC
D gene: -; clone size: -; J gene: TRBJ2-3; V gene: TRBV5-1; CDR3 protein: CASSLRSSTDTQYF; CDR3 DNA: TGCGCCAGCAGCTTACGGTCTAGCACAGATACGCAGTATTTT
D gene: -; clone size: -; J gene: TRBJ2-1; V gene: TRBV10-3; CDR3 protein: CAIRGAGDNEQFF; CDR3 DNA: TGTGCCATCCGGGGGGCCGGTGACAATGAGCAGTTCTTC
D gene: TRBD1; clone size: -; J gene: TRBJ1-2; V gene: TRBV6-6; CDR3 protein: CASSRQGTGEGYTF; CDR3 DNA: TGTGCCAGCAGCCGACAGGGGACAGGGGAAGGCTACACCTTC
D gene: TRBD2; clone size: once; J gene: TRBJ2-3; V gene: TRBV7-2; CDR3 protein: CASSLGPSGGPGLNTQYF; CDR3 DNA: TGTGCCAGCAGCTTAGGTCCTAGCGGGGGCCCCGGGTTGAATACGCAGTATTTT
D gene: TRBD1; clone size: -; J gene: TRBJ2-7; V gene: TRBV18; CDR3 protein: CASSLDRVGEQYF; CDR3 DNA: TGTGCCAGCTCTCTAGACAGGGTAGGCGAGCAGTACTTC
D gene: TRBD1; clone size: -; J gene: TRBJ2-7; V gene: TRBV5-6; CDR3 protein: CASRQGFGEQYF; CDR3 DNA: TGTGCCAGCAGACAGGGGTTCGGCGAGCAGTACTTC
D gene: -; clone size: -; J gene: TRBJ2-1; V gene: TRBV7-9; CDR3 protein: CASSLGFYNEQFF; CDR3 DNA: TGTGCCAGCAGCTTAGGCTTTTACAATGAGCAGTTCTTC